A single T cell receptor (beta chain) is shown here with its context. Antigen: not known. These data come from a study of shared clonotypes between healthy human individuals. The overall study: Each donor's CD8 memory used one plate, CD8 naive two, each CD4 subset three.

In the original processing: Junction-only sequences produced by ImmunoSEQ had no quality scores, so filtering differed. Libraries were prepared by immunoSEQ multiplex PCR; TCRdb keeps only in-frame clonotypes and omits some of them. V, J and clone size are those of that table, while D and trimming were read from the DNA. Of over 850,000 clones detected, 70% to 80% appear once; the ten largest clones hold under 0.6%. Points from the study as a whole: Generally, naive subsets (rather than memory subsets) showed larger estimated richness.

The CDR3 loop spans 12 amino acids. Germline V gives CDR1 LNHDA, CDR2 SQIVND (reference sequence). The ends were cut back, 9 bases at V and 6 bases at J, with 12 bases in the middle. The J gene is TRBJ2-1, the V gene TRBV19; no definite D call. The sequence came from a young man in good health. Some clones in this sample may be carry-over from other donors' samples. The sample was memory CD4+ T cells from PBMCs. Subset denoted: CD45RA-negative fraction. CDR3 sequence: CARLETSNEQFF. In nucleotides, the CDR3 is TGTGCCAGACTGGAGACTTCCAATGAGCAGTTCTTC.